These 7 T cell receptor beta chains were sequenced from one sample in a study of response to subunit inactivated influenza vaccine. TCRdb itself ran the RT-PCR reads through MiXCR, one entry per CDR3 protein. The table has about 170,000 distinct CDR3 sequences, 12% seen once; the top ten hold about 31%. The sample also formed part of further work on T cells expressing NK-cell markers. That source notes: UMI-tagged 5'RACE template switching yielded the TCR beta cDNA.

Sequenced here: CD8+ T cells sorted from PBMCs, sampled 11 to 12 days after vaccination. The receptor set was obtained from a man between 45 and 60 years old who received an inactivated influenza vaccine.

This clonotype was observed at least ten times. The rearrangement joins TRBV9 to TRBJ1-2; 8 bases are a match to TRBD1. The ends lost 4 bases at V and 4 bases at J; junction bases unmatched: 6. Germline V gene sequence: CDR1 SGDLS, CDR2 YYNGEE. CDR3 length equals 14 residues. CDR3 bases: TGTGCCAGCAGCTCATCAGGGGGCTCCTATGGCTACACCTTC. Translating gives CASSSSGGSYGYTF.

The chain uses TRBV9 and TRBJ1-1, with D maybe TRBD1 (6 bases). The ends were cut back, 3 bases at V and 3 bases at J, with 15 bases in the middle. This CDR3 is built from 15 residues. Germline lookup yields CDR1 SGDLS and CDR2 YYNGEE. This chain's CDR3 is CASSARQGLDTEAFF. The CDR3 DNA reads as TGTGCCAGCAGCGCCCGTCAGGGGTTGGACACTGAAGCTTTCTTT.

In this sample, this clonotype turned up many times. V usage is TRBV3-1 and J usage is TRBJ2-7; D not resolved. The CDR3 contains 15 residues. The V gene's germline CDR1 is LGHDT and CDR2 YNNKEL (reference sequence). Trimming took 0 bases from V and 2 from J, leaving 11 bases between them. The CDR3, as DNA: TGTGCCAGCAGCCAAGAATCAGGTCTGACCTACGAGCAGTACTTC. Protein product: CASSQESGLTYEQYF.

This clonotype was detected ten times or more. This chain links TRBV28 with TRBJ2-3; 10 bases align to TRBD2. V dropped 4 bases and J dropped 5; count of bases not matched to a gene: 12. The germline V gene has CDR1 MDHEN and CDR2 SYDVKM. The CDR3 totals 17 residues. CDR3 nucleotides: TGTGCCAGCAGTTCCGGGACTAGCGCCGAGGGCATAGATACGCAGTATTTT. Its protein is CASSSGTSAEGIDTQYF.

This clonotype was counted many times. The chain combines TRBV15 with TRBJ2-6; D is unresolved. Germline loops: CDR1 LNHNV, CDR2 YYDKDF (reference sequence). V lost 1 base to trimming and J lost 2 bases, with 6 bases between them. This CDR3 spans 15 amino acids. The CDR3 nucleotides read TGTGCCACCAGCAGAGCATCCCCTGGGGCCAACGTCCTGACTTTC. It yields the protein CATSRASPGANVLTF.

CDR3 sequence (DNA): TGTGCCAGCGGGACTAGCGGGAGTTGGTACAATGAGCAGTTCTTC. This encodes CASGTSGSWYNEQFF. The chain has TRBV6-2 or TRBV6-3 and TRBJ2-1, with TRBD2 matching over 14 bases. Germline V CDR1 and CDR2: MNHEY, SVGEGT. The CDR3 has 15 amino acids. V was pared by 8 bases and J by 4 bases, with 4 bases of the junction left unmatched.

The V gene is TRBV28, the J gene TRBJ2-1; 10 bases are shared with TRBD1. After removal of 6 bases from V and 6 bases from J, the junction contained 8 bases not matched to a gene. The CDR3 loop spans 15 amino acids. CDR1 is MDHEN and CDR2 is SYDVKM in the germline V gene. The CDR3 DNA is TGTGCCAGCAGACTGGGACAGGGGCTCGGCAATGAGCAGTTCTTC. This sequence encodes CASRLGQGLGNEQFF.